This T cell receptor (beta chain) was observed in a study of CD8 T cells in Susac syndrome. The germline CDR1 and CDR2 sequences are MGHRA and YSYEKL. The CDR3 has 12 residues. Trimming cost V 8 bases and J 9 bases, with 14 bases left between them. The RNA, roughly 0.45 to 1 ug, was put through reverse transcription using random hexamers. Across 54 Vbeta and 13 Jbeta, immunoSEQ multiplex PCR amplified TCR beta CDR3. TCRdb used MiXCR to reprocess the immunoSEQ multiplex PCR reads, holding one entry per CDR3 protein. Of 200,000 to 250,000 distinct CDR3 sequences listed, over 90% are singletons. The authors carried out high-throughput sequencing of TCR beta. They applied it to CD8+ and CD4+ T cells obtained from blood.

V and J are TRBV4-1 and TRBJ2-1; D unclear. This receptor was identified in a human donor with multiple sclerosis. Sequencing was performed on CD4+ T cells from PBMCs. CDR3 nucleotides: TGCGCCAGCTCCCGCCCTTCTCCTGAGCAGTTCTTC. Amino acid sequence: CASSRPSPEQFF.